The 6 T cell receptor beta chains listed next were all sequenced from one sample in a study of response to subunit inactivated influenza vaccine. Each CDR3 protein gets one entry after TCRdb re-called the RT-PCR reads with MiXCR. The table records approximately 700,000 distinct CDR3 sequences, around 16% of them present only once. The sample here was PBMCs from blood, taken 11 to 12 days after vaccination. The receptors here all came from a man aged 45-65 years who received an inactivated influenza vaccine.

The DNA for the CDR3 is TGCGCCAGCAGCTTGACAGGCTTGAACTATGGCTACACCTTC. Protein: CASSLTGLNYGYTF. The chain uses TRBV5-1 and TRBJ1-2, with D tentatively TRBD1 (5 bases). The germline V gene encodes CDR1 SGHRS and CDR2 YFSETQ. The V end was cut by 1 base, the J end by 2 bases, with 9 bases between. The CDR3 covers 14 residues.

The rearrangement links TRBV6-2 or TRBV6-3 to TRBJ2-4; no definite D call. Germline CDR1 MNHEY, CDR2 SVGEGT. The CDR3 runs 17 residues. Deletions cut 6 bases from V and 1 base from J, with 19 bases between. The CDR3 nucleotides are TGTGCCAGCAGACCCAGATCCGGCGTCAGGGCCAAAAACATTCAGTACTTC. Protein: CASRPRSGVRAKNIQYF.

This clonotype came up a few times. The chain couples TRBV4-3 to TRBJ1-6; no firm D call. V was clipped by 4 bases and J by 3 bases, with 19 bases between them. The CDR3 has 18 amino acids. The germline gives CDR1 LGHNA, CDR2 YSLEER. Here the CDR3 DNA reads TGCGCCAGCAGCCGAAGCGCGAAATCTCCTATCTATAATTCACCCCTCCACTTT. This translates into CASSRSAKSPIYNSPLHF.

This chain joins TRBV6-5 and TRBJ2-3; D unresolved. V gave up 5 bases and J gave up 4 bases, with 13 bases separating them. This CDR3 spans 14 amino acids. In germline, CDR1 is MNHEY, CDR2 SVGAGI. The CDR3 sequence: CASSNSRVSDTQYF. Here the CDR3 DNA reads TGTGCCAGCAGTAACAGCCGGGTTTCAGATACGCAGTATTTT.

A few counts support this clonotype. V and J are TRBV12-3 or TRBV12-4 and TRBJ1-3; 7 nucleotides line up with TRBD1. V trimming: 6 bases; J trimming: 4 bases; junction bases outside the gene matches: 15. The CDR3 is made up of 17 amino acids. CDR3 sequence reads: CASRPTTGFASGNTIYF. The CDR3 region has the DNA TGTGCCAGCAGACCCACGACAGGGTTTGCGTCGGGAAACACCATATATTTT.

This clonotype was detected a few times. Written as DNA, the CDR3 is TGTGCCAGCAGCCCTTCCCGCGACAGAAATTCACCCCTCCACTTT. It specifies CASSPSRDRNSPLHF. The rearrangement uses TRBV3-1 and TRBJ1-6; D is possibly TRBD1 (5 bases). Deletions cut 4 bases from V and 7 bases from J, with 14 bases between. CDR1 is LGHDT and CDR2 is YNNKEL in the germline V gene (reference sequence). The CDR3 runs to 15 residues.